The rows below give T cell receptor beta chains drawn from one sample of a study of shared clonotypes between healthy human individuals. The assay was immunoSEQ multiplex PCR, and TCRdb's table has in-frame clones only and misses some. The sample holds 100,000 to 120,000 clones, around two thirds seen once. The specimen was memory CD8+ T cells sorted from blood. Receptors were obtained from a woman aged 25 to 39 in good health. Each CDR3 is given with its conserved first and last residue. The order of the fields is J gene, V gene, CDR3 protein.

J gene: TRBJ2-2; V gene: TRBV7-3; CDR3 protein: CASSLTSSRGTGELFF
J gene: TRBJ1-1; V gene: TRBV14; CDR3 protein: CASSQDDGINTEAFF
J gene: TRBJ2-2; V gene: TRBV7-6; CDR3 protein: CASSFSSGRRTGELFF
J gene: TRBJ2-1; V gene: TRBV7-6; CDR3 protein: CASSWVSGLEGSNEQFF
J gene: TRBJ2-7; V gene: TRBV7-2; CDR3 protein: CASSLVTYEQYF
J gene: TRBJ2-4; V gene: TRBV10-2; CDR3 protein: CASSVAVWRYREGIQYF
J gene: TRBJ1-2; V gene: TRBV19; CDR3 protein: CASTWMGQGAGYGYTF
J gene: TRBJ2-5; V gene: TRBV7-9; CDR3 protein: CASSPASSDQETQYF
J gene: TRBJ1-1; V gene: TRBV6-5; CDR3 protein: CASTIGTEAFF
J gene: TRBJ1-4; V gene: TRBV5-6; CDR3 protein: CASSLDDEKLFF
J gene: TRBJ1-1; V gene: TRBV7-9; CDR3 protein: CASSLDLMNTEAFF
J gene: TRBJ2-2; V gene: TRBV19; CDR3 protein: CASTDRAGGWTGELFF